The rows below give T cell receptor beta chains drawn from one sample of a study of yellow fever vaccine responses in identical twins. TCRdb recomputed calls from the RT-PCR reads with MiXCR, one row per CDR3 protein. In the table there are over 1,500 distinct CDR3 sequences, 80% to 90% of which are singletons. Here the sequenced sample was T cells from blood (PBMCs), unsorted or a sorted subset (not recorded which), taken before or after yellow fever vaccination (not recorded which). All receptors derive from a woman in her late teens or twenties who received the yellow fever vaccine. Both conserved end residues are part of each CDR3. D genes are given only for firm matches. A row's size may be missing; if present it is once, few, many or a size class.

V gene	clone size	D gene	J gene	CDR3 protein	CDR3 DNA
TRBV10-3	NA	NA	TRBJ1-2	CAISDWTQSNYGYTF	TGTGCCATCAGTGACTGGACACAATCTAACTATGGCTACACCTTC
TRBV12-3/TRBV12-4	few	TRBD1	TRBJ2-5	CASSRSTGVGETQYF	TGTGCCAGCAGCCGGTCGACAGGGGTTGGGGAGACCCAGTACTTC
TRBV11-1	once	NA	TRBJ2-1	CASSFGRANNEQFF	TGTGCCAGCAGCTTCGGGCGAGCGAACAATGAGCAGTTCTTC
TRBV29-1	NA	TRBD1	TRBJ2-5	CSVLRGLDQETQYF	TGCAGCGTCCTCAGGGGGCTGGACCAAGAGACCCAGTACTTC
TRBV30	NA	TRBD1	TRBJ2-7	CAWKNRGFRDEQYF	TGTGCCTGGAAAAACAGGGGGTTTCGCGACGAGCAGTACTTC
TRBV5-1	once	NA	TRBJ2-3	CASSLGGYTDTQYF	TGCGCCAGCAGCTTGGGGGGATACACAGATACGCAGTATTTT
TRBV19	NA	TRBD2	TRBJ2-1	CASSTPPPPAGGLVNEQFF	TGTGCCAGTAGTACCCCACCTCCCCCAGCGGGGGGGCTGGTCAATGAGCAGTTCTTC
TRBV10-3	NA	NA	TRBJ1-5	CAISSDSQAWGNQPQHF	TGTGCCATCAGTTCGGACAGCCAAGCCTGGGGCAATCAGCCCCAGCATTTT
TRBV16	NA	NA	TRBJ2-7	CASSQTGHWEQYF	TGTGCCAGCAGCCAGACAGGACACTGGGAGCAGTACTTC
TRBV23-1	few	NA	TRBJ2-7	CASSPYEQYF	TGCGCCAGCAGTCCCTACGAGCAGTACTTC
TRBV10-1	NA	TRBD2	TRBJ2-3	CASSESTSPTGADTQYF	TGCGCCAGCAGTGAGTCGACTAGCCCTACCGGGGCAGATACGCAGTATTTT
TRBV29-1	NA	NA	TRBJ2-1	CSVAYTNEQFF	TGCAGCGTTGCATACACCAATGAGCAGTTCTTC
TRBV11-2	NA	TRBD2	TRBJ2-3	CASSDPGLAGRDTQYF	TGTGCCAGCTCCGACCCTGGACTAGCGGGGAGGGATACGCAGTATTTT
TRBV15	NA	NA	TRBJ2-3	CATSLQSTDTQYF	TGTGCCACCAGCCTCCAGAGCACAGATACGCAGTATTTT
TRBV7-9	once	TRBD2	TRBJ2-3	CASSLTSGMADTQYF	TGTGCCAGCAGCCTGACTAGCGGGATGGCAGATACGCAGTATTTT
TRBV29-1	NA	NA	TRBJ2-2	CSATGKSTGELFF	TGCAGCGCAACAGGGAAATCAACCGGGGAGCTGTTTTTT
TRBV10-3	NA	NA	TRBJ1-1	CAISTGQVNTEAFF	TGTGCCATCAGTACAGGGCAAGTGAACACTGAAGCTTTCTTT
TRBV2	NA	NA	TRBJ2-1	CASSDSSHNEQFF	TGTGCCAGCAGTGATTCTAGCCACAATGAGCAGTTCTTC
TRBV2	NA	NA	TRBJ2-2	CASGNGGNTGELFF	TGTGCCAGCGGAAACGGGGGGAACACCGGGGAGCTGTTTTTT
TRBV23-1	NA	NA	TRBJ2-7	CASSQYEQYF	TGCGCCAGCAGCCAATACGAGCAGTACTTC
TRBV6-2/TRBV6-3	NA	TRBD2	TRBJ2-5	CASSNGLAGAETQYF	TGTGCCAGCTCAAACGGACTAGCGGGAGCAGAGACCCAGTACTTC
TRBV5-6	NA	NA	TRBJ1-2	CTSSLGQHYGYTF	TGTACCAGCAGCTTGGGGCAGCACTATGGCTACACCTTC
TRBV6-5	NA	NA	TRBJ2-2	CASSYLTPDTGELFF	TGTGCCAGCAGTTACCTCACACCGGACACCGGGGAGCTGTTTTTT
TRBV11-2	NA	NA	TRBJ1-2	CASSFPGGINYGYTF	TGTGCCAGCAGCTTCCCCGGGGGAATTAACTATGGCTACACCTTC
TRBV3-1	NA	NA	TRBJ2-7	CASSQDRDGSYEQYF	TGTGCCAGCAGCCAAGATAGGGACGGATCCTACGAGCAGTACTTC
TRBV2	NA	NA	TRBJ2-7	CAGLVQPGYEQYF	TGTGCCGGACTCGTCCAACCCGGCTACGAGCAGTACTTC
TRBV5-6	NA	TRBD1	TRBJ2-1	CASSLQGDREFF	TGTGCCAGCAGCTTACAGGGGGACAGGGAGTTCTTC
TRBV10-1	NA	NA	TRBJ1-5	CASSMTTNQPQHF	TGCGCCAGCAGTATGACAACTAATCAGCCCCAGCATTTT
TRBV28	few	NA	TRBJ2-7	CASSSGTGEQYF	TGTGCCAGCAGTTCAGGGACGGGCGAGCAGTACTTC
TRBV10-3	NA	NA	TRBJ2-1	CAISEWQPDPSYNEQFF	TGTGCCATCAGTGAGTGGCAGCCCGATCCCTCATACAATGAGCAGTTCTTC